The clone carrying this TCR beta chain turned up a few times. This sample is drawn from a study of T cells after yellow fever vaccination. General study findings and limits: The booster response re-showed most primary clones: approximately 95% CD4, approximately 90% CD8.

TCRdb recomputed calls from the 5' RACE reads with MiXCR, one row per CDR3 protein. The repertoire holds just under 85,000 distinct CDR3 sequences, with 13% as singletons. The starting material was CD8+ T cells not binding an NS4B(214-222) dextramer, sorted from PBMCs, obtained roughly 20 days after the first yellow fever vaccination. This clonotype was obtained from a man younger than 35 who received the YFV17D yellow fever vaccine.

This chain's CDR3 is CASSLGTSEETQYF. CDR3 DNA: TGTGCCAGCAGCTTAGGGACTAGCGAAGAGACCCAGTACTTC. The chain couples TRBV7-7 to TRBJ2-5, with 9 bases matching TRBD2. CDR3 length equals 14 residues. The germline V gene encodes CDR1 SSHAT and CDR2 FNYEAQ (reference sequence). Germline trimming cut 1 base from V and 3 bases from J; bases unmatched to any gene: 0.